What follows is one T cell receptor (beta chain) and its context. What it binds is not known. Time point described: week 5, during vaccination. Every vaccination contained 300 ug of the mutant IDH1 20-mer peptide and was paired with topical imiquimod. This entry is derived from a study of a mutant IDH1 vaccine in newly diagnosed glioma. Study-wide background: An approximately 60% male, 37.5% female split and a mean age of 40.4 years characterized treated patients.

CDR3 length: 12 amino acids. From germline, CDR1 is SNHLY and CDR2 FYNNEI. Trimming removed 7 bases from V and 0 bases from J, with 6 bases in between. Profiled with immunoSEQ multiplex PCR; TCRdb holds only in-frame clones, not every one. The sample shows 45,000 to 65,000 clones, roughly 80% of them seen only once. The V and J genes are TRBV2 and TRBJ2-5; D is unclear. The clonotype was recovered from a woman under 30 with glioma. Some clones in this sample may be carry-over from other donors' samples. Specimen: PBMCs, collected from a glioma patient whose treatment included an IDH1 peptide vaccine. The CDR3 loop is CASTSNQETQYF. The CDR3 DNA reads TGTGCCAGCACAAGTAACCAAGAGACCCAGTACTTC.